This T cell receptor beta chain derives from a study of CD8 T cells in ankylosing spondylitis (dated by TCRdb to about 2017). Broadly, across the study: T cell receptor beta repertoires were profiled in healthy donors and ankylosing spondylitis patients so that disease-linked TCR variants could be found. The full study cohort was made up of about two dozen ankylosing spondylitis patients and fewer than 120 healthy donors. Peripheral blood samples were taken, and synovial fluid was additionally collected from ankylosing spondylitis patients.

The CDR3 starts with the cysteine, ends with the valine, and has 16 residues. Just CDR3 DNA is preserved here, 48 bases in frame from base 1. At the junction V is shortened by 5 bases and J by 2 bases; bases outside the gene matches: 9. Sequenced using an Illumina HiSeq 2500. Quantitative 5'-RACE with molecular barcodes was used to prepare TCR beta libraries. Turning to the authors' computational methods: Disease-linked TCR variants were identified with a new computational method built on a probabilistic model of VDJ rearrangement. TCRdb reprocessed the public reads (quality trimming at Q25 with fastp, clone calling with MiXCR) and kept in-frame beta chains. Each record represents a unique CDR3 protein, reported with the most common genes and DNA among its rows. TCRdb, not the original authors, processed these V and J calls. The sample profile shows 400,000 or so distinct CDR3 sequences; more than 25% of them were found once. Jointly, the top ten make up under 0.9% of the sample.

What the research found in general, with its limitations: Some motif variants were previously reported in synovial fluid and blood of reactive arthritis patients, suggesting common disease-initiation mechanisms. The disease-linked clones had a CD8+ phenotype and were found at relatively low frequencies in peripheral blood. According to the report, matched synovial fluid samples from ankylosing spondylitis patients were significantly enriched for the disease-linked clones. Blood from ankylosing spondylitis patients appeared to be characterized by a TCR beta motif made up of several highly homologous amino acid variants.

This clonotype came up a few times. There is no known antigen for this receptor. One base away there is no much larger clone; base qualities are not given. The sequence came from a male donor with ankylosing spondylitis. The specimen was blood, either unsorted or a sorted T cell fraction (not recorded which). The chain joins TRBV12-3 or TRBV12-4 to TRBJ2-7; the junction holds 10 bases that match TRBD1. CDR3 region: CASSQTGTGAAYEQYV. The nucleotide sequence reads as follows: TGTGCCAGCAGTCAAACCGGGACAGGGGCTGCCTACGAGCAGTACGTC.